This T cell receptor (beta chain) was observed in a study of blood T cell repertoires in COVID-19. Study context: Material from acute and convalescent COVID-19 was sourced from the United States, Italy and Spain.

The germline gives CDR1 SGHDT, CDR2 YYEEEE. CDR3 length equals 14 residues. Trimming removed 0 bases at V and 2 bases at J, with 8 bases between. Sequencing used immunoSEQ multiplex PCR; TCRdb keeps in-frame clones, though not all of them. Here the sample spans about 360,000 clones, around 84% being singletons. There are a few counts of this clone. The TCR originated in a human donor in a cohort sampled during active COVID-19. The sequenced material came from peripheral blood. This chain links TRBV5-6 with TRBJ2-5, with no clear D. The CDR3 region is CASSLEYIQETQYF. DNA of the CDR3: TGTGCCAGCAGCTTGGAATACATTCAAGAGACCCAGTACTTC.